The T cell receptor beta chain under discussion was sequenced for a study of OX40 agonist ivuxolimab in advanced cancers. Study at large: Ivuxolimab, an agonist antibody against OX40 (CD134), was given to patients. Study-level results: CD4+ and CD8+ T cells in blood underwent clonal expansion by week 6 at 0.1 to 3.0 mg/kg. Undetermined was the antigen specificity of the expanded peripheral T cells. Clonal expansion in partial responders at 0.1-3.0 mg/kg ranked among the lowest.

Sequencing was performed with immunoSEQ multiplex PCR; in TCRdb, only in-frame clones are kept and a portion is missing. This table holds around 94,000 clones, roughly 90% found once. CDR3 length equals 13 residues. V shed 3 bases and J shed 6 bases, with 9 bases lying between them. In germline, CDR1 is LNHDA, CDR2 SQIVND (reference sequence). Points on this clone: The antigen remains undetermined.

Here the sequenced sample was CD4+ or CD8+ T cells sorted from blood, taken in a trial of the OX40 agonist ivuxolimab. The sequence was collected from an adult with an advanced solid tumor such as melanoma, head and neck, liver or kidney cancer. The rearrangement links TRBV19 to TRBJ2-1, with D perhaps TRBD2 (6 bases). Here the CDR3 DNA reads TGTGCCAGTAGTATGTCGCGGGGCAATGAGCAGTTCTTC. This codes for CASSMSRGNEQFF.